Here is one T cell receptor (beta chain) with its context. Its antigen remains unknown. Regulatory (CD25-high CD127-low) and conventional (CD25-low CD127-high) CD4+ T cells were sorted separately. The data derive from a study of regulatory T cells. The primer mix had 52 TRBV and 13 TRBJ primers. TCRdb's table, derived via immunoSEQ multiplex PCR, lists solely in-frame clones and lacks some. The sample contains 25,000 to 40,000 clones, more than 85% of which appear only once. Study-wide results and limits: In CD3G-deficient patients, conventional CD4+ T cells were enriched for hydrophobic CDR3 residues at positions 6 and 7.

The CDR3 is 14 residues long. V shed 5 bases and J 2 bases; nucleotides not matched to a gene: 6. CDR1 is SGHKS and CDR2 is YYEKEE in the germline V gene (reference sequence). Specimen: conventional CD4+ T cells sorted from blood. This chain links TRBV5-5 with TRBJ1-2; TRBD1 aligns across 7 bases. The origin of this receptor is a child aged 2 to 10 with CD3G deficiency. The CDR3 DNA is TGTGCCAGCAGGCAACCGGGACAGAACTATGGCTACACCTTC. Residues: CASRQPGQNYGYTF.